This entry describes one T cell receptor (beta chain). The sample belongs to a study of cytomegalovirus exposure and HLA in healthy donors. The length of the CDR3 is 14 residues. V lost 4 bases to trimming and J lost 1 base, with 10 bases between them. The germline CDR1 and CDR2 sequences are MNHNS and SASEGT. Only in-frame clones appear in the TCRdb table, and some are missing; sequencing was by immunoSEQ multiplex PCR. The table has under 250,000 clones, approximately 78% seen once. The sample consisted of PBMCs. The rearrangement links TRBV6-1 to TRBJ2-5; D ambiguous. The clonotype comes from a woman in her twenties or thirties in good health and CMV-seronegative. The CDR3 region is CASSGYYFQETQYF. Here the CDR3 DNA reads TGTGCCAGCAGTGGATACTACTTCCAAGAGACCCAGTACTTC.